One sample yielded the 4 T cell receptor beta chains listed below, sequenced in a study of vaccination effects on CD4 cells after COVID-19. The culture ran for approximately nine days before CD4+ T cells were isolated. For these receptors, no antigen is known. Clones were read by immunoSEQ multiplex PCR, and TCRdb kept only the in-frame ones, dropping some. The table shows tens of thousands of clones, with 60% to 80% occurring only once. Material: CD4+ T cells from PBMCs cultured without peptide, obtained before COVID-19 vaccination. Receptors originate from a human donor who received a COVID-19 vaccine.

The chain recombines TRBV24-1 with TRBJ2-3; D is unclear. The V and J ends lost 4 bases and 2 bases respectively, with 12 bases between them. CDR3 length: 15 amino acids. Looked up from germline, CDR1 is KGHDR and CDR2 is SFDVKD. The CDR3 spells CATSEPWANTDTQYF. DNA for the CDR3: TGTGCCACCAGTGAACCCTGGGCCAACACAGATACGCAGTATTTT.

The chain has TRBV5-1 and TRBJ1-6; perhaps TRBD1 as D (6 bases). The CDR3 has 15 residues. The V gene lost 0 bases and the J gene lost 10 bases, with 14 bases spanning the gap. The germline gives CDR1 SGHRS, CDR2 YFSETQ. The CDR3 DNA reads as TGCGCCAGCAGCTTGGTTTCGGCAGGGGACTCACCCCTCCACTTT. Translated, it gives CASSLVSAGDSPLHF.

The V and J genes are TRBV18 and TRBJ1-6; D not resolved. Trimming removed 3 bases from V and 0 bases from J, with 15 bases in between. This CDR3 has 18 amino acids. Germline V lookup: CDR1 KGHSH, CDR2 LQKENI. This CDR3 reads CASSPVPGPSSYNSPLHF. CDR3 DNA: TGTGCCAGCTCACCCGTTCCGGGCCCAAGCTCCTATAATTCACCCCTCCACTTT.

This clone was counted a few times. The chain joins TRBV7-2 to TRBJ1-4, with D hard to call. CDR3 length: 14 residues. V shed 1 base and J shed 4 bases, with 7 bases lying between them. The V gene's germline CDR1 is SGHTA and CDR2 FQGNSA. This chain's CDR3 is CASSLGQINEKLFF. CDR3 coding DNA: TGTGCCAGCAGCTTAGGGCAGATTAATGAAAAACTGTTTTTT.